This T cell receptor beta chain comes out of a study of T cells expressing NK-cell markers. Germline loops: CDR1 KGHSH, CDR2 LQKENI. This CDR3 has 12 residues. cDNA encoding TCR beta was synthesized via 5'RACE template switching incorporating UMIs. TCRdb reprocessed the 5' RACE reads; each CDR3 protein has one entry and no DNA is given. Its table lists 250,000 to 300,000 distinct CDR3 sequences. The sequence was collected from a woman between 18 and 70 years old in good health. The sample was blood T cells: a sorted CD56 or NKG2C T cell subset, CD4+ or CD8+ T cells, or bulk PBMC T cells (not recorded which). This chain uses TRBV18 with TRBJ2-1. CDR3 sequence reads: CASSPYADEQFF.